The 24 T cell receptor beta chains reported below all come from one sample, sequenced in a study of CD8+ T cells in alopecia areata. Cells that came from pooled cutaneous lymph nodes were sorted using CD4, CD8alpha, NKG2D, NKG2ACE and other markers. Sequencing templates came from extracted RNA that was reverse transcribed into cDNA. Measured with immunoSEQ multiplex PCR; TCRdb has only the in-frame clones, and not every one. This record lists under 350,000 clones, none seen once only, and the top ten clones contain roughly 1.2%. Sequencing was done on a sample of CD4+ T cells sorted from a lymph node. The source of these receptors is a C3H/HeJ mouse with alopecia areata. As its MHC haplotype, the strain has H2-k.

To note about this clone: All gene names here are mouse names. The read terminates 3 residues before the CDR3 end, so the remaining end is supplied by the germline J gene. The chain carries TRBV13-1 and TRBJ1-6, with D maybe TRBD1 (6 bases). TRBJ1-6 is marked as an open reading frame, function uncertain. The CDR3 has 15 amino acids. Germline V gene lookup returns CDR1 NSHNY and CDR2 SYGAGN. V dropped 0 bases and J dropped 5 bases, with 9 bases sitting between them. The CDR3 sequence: CASSDAGTNNSPLYF. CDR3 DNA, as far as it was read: TGTGCCAGCAGTGATGCAGGGACAAATAATTCGCCC.

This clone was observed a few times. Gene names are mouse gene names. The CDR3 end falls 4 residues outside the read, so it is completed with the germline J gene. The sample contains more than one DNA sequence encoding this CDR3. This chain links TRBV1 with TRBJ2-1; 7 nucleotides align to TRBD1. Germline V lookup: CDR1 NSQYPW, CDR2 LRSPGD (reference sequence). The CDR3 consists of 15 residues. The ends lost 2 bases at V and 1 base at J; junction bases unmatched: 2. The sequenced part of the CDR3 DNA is TGCACCTGCAGTGCATCGGGACAGAACTATGCT. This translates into CTCSASGQNYA. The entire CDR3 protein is CTCSASGQNYAEQFF.

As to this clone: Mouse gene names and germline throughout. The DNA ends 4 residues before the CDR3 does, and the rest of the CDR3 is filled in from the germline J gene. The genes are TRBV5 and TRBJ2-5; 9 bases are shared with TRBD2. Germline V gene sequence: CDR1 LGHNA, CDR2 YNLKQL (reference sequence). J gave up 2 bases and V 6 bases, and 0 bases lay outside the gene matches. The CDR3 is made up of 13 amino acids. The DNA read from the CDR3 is TGTGCCAGCAGGACTGGGGGCCAAGAC. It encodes CASRTGGQD. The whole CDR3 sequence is CASRTGGQDTQYF.

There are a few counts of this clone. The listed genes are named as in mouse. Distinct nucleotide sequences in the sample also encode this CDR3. This chain's CDR3 is CAWSLGGGSYEQYF. CDR3 DNA, as far as it was read: TGTGCCTGGAGTCTAGGTGGGGGCTCCTAT. The V call is TRBV31, the J call TRBJ2-7; D is possibly TRBD2 (6 bases). With the read ending 4 residues before the CDR3 end, the germline J gene is used to fill in that end. The CDR3 length is 14 residues. The ends were cut back, 0 bases at V and 0 bases at J, with 9 bases in the middle. In germline, CDR1 is GKSSPN, CDR2 SITVG.

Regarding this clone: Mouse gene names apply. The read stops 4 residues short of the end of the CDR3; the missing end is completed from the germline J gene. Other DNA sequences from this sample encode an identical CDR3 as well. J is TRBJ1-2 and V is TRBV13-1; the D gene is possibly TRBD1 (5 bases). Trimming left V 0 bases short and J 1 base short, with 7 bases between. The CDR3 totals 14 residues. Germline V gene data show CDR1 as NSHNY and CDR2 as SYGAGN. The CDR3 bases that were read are TGTGCCAGCAGTGATGCGGGGGGAAACTCC. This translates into CASSDAGGNS. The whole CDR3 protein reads CASSDAGGNSDYTF.

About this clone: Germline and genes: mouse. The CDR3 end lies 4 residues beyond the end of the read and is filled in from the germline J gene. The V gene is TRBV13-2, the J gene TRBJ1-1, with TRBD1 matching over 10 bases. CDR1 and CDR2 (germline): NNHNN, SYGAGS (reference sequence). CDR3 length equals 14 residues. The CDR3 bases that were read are TGTGCCAGCGGTGATGGGGACAGGGGACCA. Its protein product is CASGDGDRGP. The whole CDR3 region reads CASGDGDRGPEVFF.

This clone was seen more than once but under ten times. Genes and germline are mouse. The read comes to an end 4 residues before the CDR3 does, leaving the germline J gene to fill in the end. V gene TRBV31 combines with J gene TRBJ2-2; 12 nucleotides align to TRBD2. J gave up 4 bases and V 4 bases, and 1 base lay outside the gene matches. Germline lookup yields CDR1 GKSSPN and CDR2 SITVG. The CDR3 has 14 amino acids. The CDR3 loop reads CAWMGLGGTGQLYF. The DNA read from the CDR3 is TGTGCCTGGATGGGACTGGGGGGCACCGGG.

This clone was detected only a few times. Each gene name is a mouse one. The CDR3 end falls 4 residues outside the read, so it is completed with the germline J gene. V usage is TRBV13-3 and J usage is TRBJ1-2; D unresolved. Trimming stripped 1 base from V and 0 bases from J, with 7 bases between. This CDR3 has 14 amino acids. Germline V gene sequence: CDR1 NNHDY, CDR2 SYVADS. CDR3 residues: CASSDRHANSDYTF. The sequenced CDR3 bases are TGTGCCAGCAGTGATAGACATGCAAACTCC.

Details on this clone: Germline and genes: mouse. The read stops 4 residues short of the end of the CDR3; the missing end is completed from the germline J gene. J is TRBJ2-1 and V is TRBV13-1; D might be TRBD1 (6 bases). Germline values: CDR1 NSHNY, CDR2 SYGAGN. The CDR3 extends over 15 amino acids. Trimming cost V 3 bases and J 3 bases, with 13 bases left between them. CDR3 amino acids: CASSGGGGSYAEQFF. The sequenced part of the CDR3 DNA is TGTGCCAGCAGTGGTGGAGGGGGAAGCTATGCT.

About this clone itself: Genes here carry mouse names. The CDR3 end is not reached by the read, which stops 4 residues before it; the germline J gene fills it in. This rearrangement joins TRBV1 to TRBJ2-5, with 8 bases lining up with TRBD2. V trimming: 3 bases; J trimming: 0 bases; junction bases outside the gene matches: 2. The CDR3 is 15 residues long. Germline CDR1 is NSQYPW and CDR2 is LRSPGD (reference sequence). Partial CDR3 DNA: TGCACCTGCAGTGCTCACTGGGGGAACCAAGAC. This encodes CTCSAHWGNQD. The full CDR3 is CTCSAHWGNQDTQYF. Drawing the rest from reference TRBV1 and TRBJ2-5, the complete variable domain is VTLLEQNPRWRLVPRGQAVNLRCILKNSQYPWMSWYQQDLQKQLQWLFTLRSPGDKEVKSLPGADYLATRVTDTELRLQVANMSQGRTLYCTCSAHWGNQDTQYFGPGTRLLVL.

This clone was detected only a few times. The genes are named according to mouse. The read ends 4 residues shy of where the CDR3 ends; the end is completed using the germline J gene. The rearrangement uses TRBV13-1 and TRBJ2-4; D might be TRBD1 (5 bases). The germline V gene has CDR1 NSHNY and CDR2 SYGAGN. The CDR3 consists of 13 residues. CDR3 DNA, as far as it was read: TGTGCCAGCAGTGATCCAGGGAAAAAC. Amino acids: CASSDPGKN. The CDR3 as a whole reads CASSDPGKNTLYF.

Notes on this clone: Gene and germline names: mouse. The part of the CDR3 DNA that was read is TGTGCCAGCAGCCTTGGGGGGGCGGGAGGTGCAGAA. Translation: CASSLGGAGGAE. The whole CDR3 reads CASSLGGAGGAETLYF. The chain recombines TRBV5 with TRBJ2-3, with 9 bases matching TRBD2. The read ends 4 residues before the CDR3 terminus; that terminus is restored from the germline J gene. Germline assignment: CDR1 LGHNA and CDR2 YNLKQL (reference sequence). There are 16 residues in the CDR3. V was pared by 4 bases and J by 1 base, with 6 bases of the junction left unmatched.

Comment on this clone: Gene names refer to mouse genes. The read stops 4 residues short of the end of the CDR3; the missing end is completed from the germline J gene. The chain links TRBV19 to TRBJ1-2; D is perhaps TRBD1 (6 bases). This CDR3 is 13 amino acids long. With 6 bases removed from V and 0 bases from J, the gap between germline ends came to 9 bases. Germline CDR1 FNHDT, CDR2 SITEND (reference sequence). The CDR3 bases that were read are TGTGCCAGCAACGGGACATCAAACTCC. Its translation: CASNGTSNS. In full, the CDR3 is CASNGTSNSDYTF.

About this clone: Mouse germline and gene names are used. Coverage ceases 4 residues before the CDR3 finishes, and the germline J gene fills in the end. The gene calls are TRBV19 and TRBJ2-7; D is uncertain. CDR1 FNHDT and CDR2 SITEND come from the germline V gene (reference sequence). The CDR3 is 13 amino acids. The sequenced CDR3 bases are TGTGCCAGCAGTATAGACAGTAATTAT. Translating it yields CASSIDSNY. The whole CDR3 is CASSIDSNYEQYF.

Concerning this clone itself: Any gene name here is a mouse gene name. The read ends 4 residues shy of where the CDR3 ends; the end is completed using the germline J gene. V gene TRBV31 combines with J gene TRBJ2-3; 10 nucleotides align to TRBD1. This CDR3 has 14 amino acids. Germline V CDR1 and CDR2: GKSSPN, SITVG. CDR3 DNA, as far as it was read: TGTGCCTGGAGTCGACAGGGGGCAGTAGAA. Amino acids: CAWSRQGAVE. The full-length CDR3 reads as CAWSRQGAVETLYF.

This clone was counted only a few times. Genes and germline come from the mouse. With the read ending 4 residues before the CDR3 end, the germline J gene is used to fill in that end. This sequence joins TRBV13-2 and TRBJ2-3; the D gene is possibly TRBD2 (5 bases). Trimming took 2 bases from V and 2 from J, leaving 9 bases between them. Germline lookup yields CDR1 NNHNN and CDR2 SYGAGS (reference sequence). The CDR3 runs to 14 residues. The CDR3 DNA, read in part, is TGTGCCAGCGGTGAAGGACTTTTTGCAGAA. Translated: CASGEGLFAE. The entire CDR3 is CASGEGLFAETLYF.

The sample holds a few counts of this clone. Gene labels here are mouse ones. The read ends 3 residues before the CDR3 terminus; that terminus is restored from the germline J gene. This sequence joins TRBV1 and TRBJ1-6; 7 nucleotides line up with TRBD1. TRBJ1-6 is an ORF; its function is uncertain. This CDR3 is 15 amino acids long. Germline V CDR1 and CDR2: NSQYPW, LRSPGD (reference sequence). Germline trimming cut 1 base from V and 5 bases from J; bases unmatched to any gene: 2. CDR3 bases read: TGCACCTGCAGTGCAGTCAGGGGGGATAATTCGCCC. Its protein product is CTCSAVRGDNSP. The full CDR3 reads CTCSAVRGDNSPLYF.

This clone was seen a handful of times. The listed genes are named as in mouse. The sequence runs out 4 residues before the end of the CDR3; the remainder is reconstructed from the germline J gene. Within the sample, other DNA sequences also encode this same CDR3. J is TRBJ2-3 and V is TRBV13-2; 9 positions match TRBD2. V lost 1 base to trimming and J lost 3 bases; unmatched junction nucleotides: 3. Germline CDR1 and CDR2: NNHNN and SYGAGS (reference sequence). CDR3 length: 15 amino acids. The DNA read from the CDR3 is TGTGCCAGCGGTGATTGGGGGGGCGCGGCAGAA. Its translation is CASGDWGGAAE. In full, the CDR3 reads CASGDWGGAAETLYF.

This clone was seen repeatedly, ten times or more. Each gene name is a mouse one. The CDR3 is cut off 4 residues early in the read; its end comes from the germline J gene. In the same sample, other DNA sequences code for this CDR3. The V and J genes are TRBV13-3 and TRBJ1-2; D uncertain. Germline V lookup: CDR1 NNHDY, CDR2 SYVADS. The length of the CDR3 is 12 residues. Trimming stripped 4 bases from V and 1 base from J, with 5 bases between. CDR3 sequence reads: CASSPKNSDYTF. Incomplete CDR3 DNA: TGTGCCAGCAGTCCTAAAAACTCC.

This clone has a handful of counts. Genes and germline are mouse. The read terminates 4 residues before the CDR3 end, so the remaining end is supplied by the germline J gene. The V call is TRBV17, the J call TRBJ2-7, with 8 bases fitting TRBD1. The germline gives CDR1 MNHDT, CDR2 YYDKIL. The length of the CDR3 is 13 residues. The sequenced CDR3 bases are TGTGCTAGCAGTAGTGGGACAGGAAAT. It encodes CASSSGTGN. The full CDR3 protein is CASSSGTGNEQYF.

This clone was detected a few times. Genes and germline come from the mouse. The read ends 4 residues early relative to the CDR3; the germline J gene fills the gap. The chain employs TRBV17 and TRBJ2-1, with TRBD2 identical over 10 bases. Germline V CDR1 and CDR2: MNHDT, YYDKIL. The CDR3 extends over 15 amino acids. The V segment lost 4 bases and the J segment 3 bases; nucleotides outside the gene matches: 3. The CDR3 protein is CASSTGGALYAEQFF. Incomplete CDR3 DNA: TGTGCTAGCAGTACTGGGGGGGCGCTCTATGCT. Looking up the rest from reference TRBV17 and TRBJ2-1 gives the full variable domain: DTTVKQNPRYKLARVGKPVNLICSQTMNHDTMYWYQKKPNQAPKLLLFYYDKILNREADTFEKFQSSRPNNSFCSLYIGSAGLEYSAMYLCASSTGGALYAEQFFGPGTRLTVL.

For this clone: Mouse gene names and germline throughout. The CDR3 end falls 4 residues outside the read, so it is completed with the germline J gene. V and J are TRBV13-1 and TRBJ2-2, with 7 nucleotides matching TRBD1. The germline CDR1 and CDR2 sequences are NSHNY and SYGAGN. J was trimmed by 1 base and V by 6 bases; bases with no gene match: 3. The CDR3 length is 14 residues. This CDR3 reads CASKRDRNTGQLYF. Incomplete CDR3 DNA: TGTGCCAGCAAACGGGACAGAAACACCGGG.

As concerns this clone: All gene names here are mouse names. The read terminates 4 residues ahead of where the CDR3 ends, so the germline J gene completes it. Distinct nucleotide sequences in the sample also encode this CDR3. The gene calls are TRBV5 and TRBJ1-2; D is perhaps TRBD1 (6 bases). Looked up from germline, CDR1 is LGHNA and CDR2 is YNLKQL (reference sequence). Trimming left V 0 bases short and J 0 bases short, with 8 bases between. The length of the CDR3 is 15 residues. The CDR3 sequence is CASSQEGGANSDYTF. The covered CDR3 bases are TGTGCCAGCAGCCAAGAAGGGGGTGCAAACTCC.

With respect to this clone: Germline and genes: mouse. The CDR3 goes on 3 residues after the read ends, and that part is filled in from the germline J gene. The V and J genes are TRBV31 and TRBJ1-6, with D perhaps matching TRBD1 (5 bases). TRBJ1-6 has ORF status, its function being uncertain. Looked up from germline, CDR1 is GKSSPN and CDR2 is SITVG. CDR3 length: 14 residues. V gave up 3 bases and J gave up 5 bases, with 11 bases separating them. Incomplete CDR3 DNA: TGTGCCTGGAGACAAGAGACAGATAATTCGCCC. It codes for CAWRQETDNSP. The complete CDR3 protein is CAWRQETDNSPLYF.